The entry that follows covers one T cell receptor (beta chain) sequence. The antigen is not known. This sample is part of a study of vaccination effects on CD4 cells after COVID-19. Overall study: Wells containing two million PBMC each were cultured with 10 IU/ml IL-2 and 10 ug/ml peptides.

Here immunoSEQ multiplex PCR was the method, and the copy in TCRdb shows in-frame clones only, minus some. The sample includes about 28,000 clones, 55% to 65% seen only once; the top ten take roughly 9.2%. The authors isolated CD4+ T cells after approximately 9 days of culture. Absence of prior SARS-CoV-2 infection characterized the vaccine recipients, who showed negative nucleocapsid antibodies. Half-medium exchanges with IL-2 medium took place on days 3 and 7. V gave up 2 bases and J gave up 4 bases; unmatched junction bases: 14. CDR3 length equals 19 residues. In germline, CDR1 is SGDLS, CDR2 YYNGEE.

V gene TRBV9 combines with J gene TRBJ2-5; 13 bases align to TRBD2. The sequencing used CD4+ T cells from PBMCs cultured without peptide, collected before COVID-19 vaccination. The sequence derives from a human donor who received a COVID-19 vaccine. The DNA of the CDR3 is TGTGCCAGCAGCGTCGACCGACTAGCGGGAGGCTTTAGTCGAGAGACCCAGTACTTC. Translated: CASSVDRLAGGFSRETQYF. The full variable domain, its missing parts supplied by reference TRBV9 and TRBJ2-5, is DSGVTQTPKHLITATGQRVTLRCSPRSGDLSVYWYQQSLDQGLQFLIQYYNGEERAKGNILERFSAQQFPDLHSELNLSSLELGDSALYFCASSVDRLAGGFSRETQYFGPGTRLLVL.